A selection of T cell receptor beta chains follows, all from one sample in a study of T cells in Graves' hyperthyroidism and ophthalmopathy. Via MiXCR, TCRdb re-called the multiplex PCR reads, giving one row per CDR3 protein. In the table there are 300,000 to 450,000 distinct CDR3 sequences, approximately 15% of which are singletons. Sequencing was performed on blood. These receptors were obtained from a woman aged 60-75 years with Graves' hyperthyroidism. CDR3s include the opening cysteine and the closing phenylalanine or tryptophan.

v_call cdr3_aa
TRBV5-1 CASTTDRGTDTQYF
TRBV5-4 CASSSVAGNNEQFF
TRBV5-6 CASSQIQGTGELFF
TRBV3-1 CASSQGGIYYGYTF
TRBV5-1 CASGRATNEKLFF
TRBV28 CASSSPSTSAEQYF
TRBV27 CASSSYYTDTQYF
TRBV27 CASSLSGQGAYEQYF
TRBV9 CASSPGQRSYNEQFF
TRBV7-2 CASSLRPGQGNPPLHF
TRBV19 CASRPGRGFYEQYF
TRBV19 CASSTGATGGNEKLFF
TRBV14 CASSHFTSGRSYEQYF
TRBV6-5 CASSYSEYNSPLHF
TRBV3-1 CASSQVPTGGIEQYF
TRBV5-1 CASSLETGRETQYF
TRBV4-1 CASSQDGYDGTEAFF
TRBV2 CASRETGTGKNEQFF
TRBV4-1 CASSQGGLYEQYF
TRBV28 CASSYAGGLGYGYTF
TRBV29-1 CSVQTGRVFGEQFF
TRBV18 CASSLGTTQPQHF
TRBV7-3 CASSLSGAHSPLHF
TRBV7-9 CASSLQGMDGYTF
TRBV2 CASSEGVKNIQYF
TRBV20-1 CSARVTGGGGYTF
TRBV19 CASSVTRAYEQYF
TRBV7-2 CASSLVRWIGGGRESYEQYF
TRBV12-3/TRBV12-4 CASSLEGGDTGELFF
TRBV24-1 CATSDRRGGVTEAFF
TRBV6-1 CASTAGSSTDTQYF
TRBV6-1 CASNRNTEAFF
TRBV15 CATSRDTSDYEQYF
TRBV5-1 CASSPGPARNF
TRBV5-8 CASSIRTANTGELFF
TRBV11-3 CASSLVRLASDNEQFF
TRBV30 CAWRFRVGNQPQHF
TRBV24-1 CAIQQNRGNGNEQFF
TRBV5-1 CASSVAGLNEQYF
TRBV5-1 CASSLAPAGSGQETQYF
TRBV24-1 CATSDPYRELFF
TRBV12-5 CASGLDQPQHF
TRBV12-5 CASGIRIRDTGEQYF